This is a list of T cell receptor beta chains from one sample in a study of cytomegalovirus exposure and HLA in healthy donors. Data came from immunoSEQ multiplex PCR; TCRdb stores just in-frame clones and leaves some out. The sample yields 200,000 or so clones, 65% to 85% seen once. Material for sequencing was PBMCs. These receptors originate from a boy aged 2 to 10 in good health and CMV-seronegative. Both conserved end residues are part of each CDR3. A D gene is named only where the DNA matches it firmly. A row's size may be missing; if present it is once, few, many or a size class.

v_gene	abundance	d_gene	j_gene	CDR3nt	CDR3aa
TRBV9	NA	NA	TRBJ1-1	TGTGCCAGCAGCCCCGCGGGGTACGGAGAAGCTTTCTTT	CASSPAGYGEAFF
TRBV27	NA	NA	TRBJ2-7	TGTGCCAGCAGTTCTACTAGTGGACAGAACTCCTACGAGCAGTACTTC	CASSSTSGQNSYEQYF
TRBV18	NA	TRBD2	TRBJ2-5	TGTGCCAGCTCACCAGTGACTAGCGGGGGTCAAGAGACCCAGTACTTC	CASSPVTSGGQETQYF
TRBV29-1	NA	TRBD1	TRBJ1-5	TGCAGCGTGATAACAGGGGGAGGGAATCAGCCCCAGCATTTT	CSVITGGGNQPQHF
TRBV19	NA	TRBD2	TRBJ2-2	TGTGCCAGTAATAGTTTCGGACTAGCGGGGGAGCTGTTTTTT	CASNSFGLAGELFF
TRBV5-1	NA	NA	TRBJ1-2	TGCGCCAGCAGCTCCGAAGGCGGGGGCTTAGACTACACCTTC	CASSSEGGGLDYTF
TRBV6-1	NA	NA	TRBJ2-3	TGTGCCAGCAGACTGTACACAGATACGCAGTATTTT	CASRLYTDTQYF
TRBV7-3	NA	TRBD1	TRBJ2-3	TGTGCCAGCAGCCCCGGACAGGGGGTTGGGGATACGCAGTATTTT	CASSPGQGVGDTQYF
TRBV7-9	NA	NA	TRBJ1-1	TGTGCCAGCAGCTTTGTTATGAACACTGAAGCTTTCTTT	CASSFVMNTEAFF
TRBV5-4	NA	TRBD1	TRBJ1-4	TGTGCCAGTTTCCGACAGGGCTTCAATGAAAAACTGTTTTTT	CASFRQGFNEKLFF
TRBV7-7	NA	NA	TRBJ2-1	TGTGCTAGCAGCTTAAAAGTATACGGTGAGCAGTTCTTC	CASSLKVYGEQFF
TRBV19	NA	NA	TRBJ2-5	TGTGCCACCGGGTATAGGTTTTTAGTCCAAGAGACCCAGTACTTC	CATGYRFLVQETQYF
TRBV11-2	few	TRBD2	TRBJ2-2	TGTGCCAGCAGCCCGCACTCGGCGGGGGTGACCGGGGAGCTGTTTTTT	CASSPHSAGVTGELFF
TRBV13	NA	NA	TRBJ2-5	TGTGCCAGCAGCTACGGTGCCATGCCCAGGCGTCAGGAGACCCAGTACTTC	CASSYGAMPRRQETQYF
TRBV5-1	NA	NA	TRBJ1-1	TGCGCCAGCAGCCCAATCGGGCAGGGTGAGTTGTCCACTGAAGCTTTCTTT	CASSPIGQGELSTEAFF
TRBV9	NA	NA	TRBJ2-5	TGTGCCAGCAGCTCATCTGGGAGGTTCCAAGAGACCCAGTACTTC	CASSSSGRFQETQYF